This T cell receptor beta chain came from a study of early T cells in non-severe SARS-CoV-2 infection. Study-level points and caveats: Private and CD4 specificities were missed by VDJdb matching, skewed to anti-spike CD8.

This clonotype was detected ten times or more. The antigen remains unidentified. The CDR3 has 15 amino acids. The germline gives CDR1 SEHNR, CDR2 FQNEAQ (reference sequence). The ends were cut back, 7 bases at V and 3 bases at J, with 15 bases in the middle. TCRdb independently ran MiXCR on the 5' RACE reads; one entry per CDR3 protein. The sample has some 91,000 distinct CDR3 sequences; under 15% are singletons. The sample taken for sequencing was whole blood. The chain couples TRBV7-9 to TRBJ2-2, with D possibly TRBD1 on 6 matching bases. The TCR originated in an adult who was a healthcare worker with PCR-confirmed SARS-CoV-2 infection or an uninfected control (not recorded which). The CDR3 coding sequence is TGTGCCAGCAATAACCGGGACATCCACACCGGGGAGCTGTTTTTT. It yields the protein CASNNRDIHTGELFF. Combining the CDR3 with reference TRBV7-9 and TRBJ2-2 gives the whole variable domain DTGVSQNPRHKITKRGQNVTFRCDPISEHNRLYWYRQTLGQGPEFLTYFQNEAQLEKSRLLSDRFSAERPKGSFSTLEIQRTEQGDSAMYLCASNNRDIHTGELFFGEGSRLTVL.